The next 20 T cell receptor beta chains were all read from a single sample in a study of vaccination effects on CD4 cells after COVID-19. For these TCRs, the target antigens are not known. The ViraFEST assay expanded antigen-specific CD4+ T cells with viral peptide pools before sequencing. Researchers isolated CD4+ T cells once less than twelve days of culture had elapsed. Nucleocapsid antibodies were negative in the vaccine recipients, who had never had SARS-CoV-2 infection. The assay was immunoSEQ multiplex PCR, and TCRdb's table has in-frame clones only and misses some. The table records tens of thousands of clones, roughly 76% of them present only once. This specimen was CD4+ T cells from PBMCs cultured with SARS-CoV-2 spike peptides, taken before COVID-19 vaccination. The receptors here all came from a human donor who received a COVID-19 vaccine.

The chain joins TRBV2 to TRBJ1-4; D not resolved. Germline assignment: CDR1 SNHLY and CDR2 FYNNEI. The CDR3 is 13 residues long. V lost 7 bases and J lost 9, with 15 bases in between. As DNA, the CDR3 is TGTGCCAGCAAGCGAACCCAGGCTAAAAAACTGTTTTTT. Translation gives CASKRTQAKKLFF.

The chain links TRBV2 to TRBJ1-1; D ambiguous. The CDR3 runs to 11 residues. The germline CDR1 and CDR2 sequences are SNHLY and FYNNEI. CDR3 region: CANREDTEAFF. DNA of the CDR3: TGTGCAAATCGAGAGGACACTGAAGCTTTCTTT.

This chain uses TRBV27 with TRBJ1-5; TRBD1 agrees at 9 bases. V lost 6 bases to trimming and J lost 4 bases; unmatched junction nucleotides: 7. The CDR3 sequence is 15 residues long. In germline, CDR1 is MNHEY, CDR2 SMNVEV (reference sequence). For the CDR3, the DNA is TGTGCCAGCAGGGCAGGGACAGGGTCTAATCAGCCCCAGCATTTT. Its translation: CASRAGTGSNQPQHF.

This chain connects TRBV5-5 to TRBJ2-7; D perhaps matches TRBD2 (5 bases). V was shortened by 2 bases and J by 3 bases, with 12 bases between the two germline ends. This CDR3 has 14 amino acids. Germline CDR1 and CDR2: SGHKS and YYEKEE (reference sequence). CDR3 amino acids: CASSFQDSFYEQYF. The DNA for the CDR3 is TGTGCCAGCAGCTTCCAGGACTCATTCTACGAGCAGTACTTC.

CDR3 sequence: CASGAGTGDRAVETQYF. In DNA, the CDR3 is TGTGCCAGCGGGGCCGGGACAGGGGACCGCGCGGTAGAGACCCAGTACTTC. V usage is TRBV21-1 and J usage is TRBJ2-5; whether TRBD1, the table's D call, matches the DNA was not checked. TRBV21-1 is a recognized pseudogene. The CDR3 is 17 residues long.

V usage is TRBV4-2 and J usage is TRBJ2-2, with 7 bases that match TRBD2. V dropped 1 base and J dropped 3; count of bases not matched to a gene: 5. This CDR3 is built from 16 residues. Germline loops: CDR1 LGHNA, CDR2 YNFKEQ. The CDR3 nucleotides are TGTGCCAGCAGCCAAGCGGTGGGGGGGGACACCGGGGAGCTGTTTTTT. Protein: CASSQAVGGDTGELFF.

The CDR3 DNA is TGCAGCGTTGTCGCGTCCAGGGACACTGAAGCTTTCTTT. This sequence encodes CSVVASRDTEAFF. J is TRBJ1-1 and V is TRBV29-1, with D possibly matching TRBD1 (5 bases). The CDR3 length is 13 residues. V was cut by 4 bases and J by 3 bases, with 12 bases left in between. Germline V lookup: CDR1 SQVTM, CDR2 ANQGSEA.

The V gene is TRBV30, the J gene TRBJ2-1; tentative D call: TRBD2 (5 bases). Germline values: CDR1 GTSNPN, CDR2 SVGIG (reference sequence). V shed 2 bases and J shed 5 bases, with 13 bases lying between them. The CDR3 covers 14 residues. The CDR3 nucleotides are TGTGCCTGGAGTCCCGACTACGGCAACAATGAGCAGTTCTTC. It encodes CAWSPDYGNNEQFF.

The V gene is TRBV5-1, the J gene TRBJ1-2, with TRBD1 as a possible D gene (6 bases). V lost 0 bases and J 4 bases, leaving 13 bases between the germline ends. Germline V gene data show CDR1 as SGHRS and CDR2 as YFSETQ. The CDR3 length is 15 residues. CDR3 in DNA: TGCGCCAGCAGCTTGGGTGCGGGACAAGCCTATGGCTACACCTTC. It is translated as CASSLGAGQAYGYTF.

The chain employs TRBV18 and TRBJ2-3; 10 bases fit TRBD1. This CDR3 spans 15 amino acids. Germline trimming cut 5 bases from V and 5 bases from J; bases unmatched to any gene: 7. Germline V lookup: CDR1 KGHSH, CDR2 LQKENI. CDR3 residues: CASSGGTGVGDTQYF. The CDR3 DNA reads TGTGCCAGCTCAGGCGGGACAGGGGTAGGAGATACGCAGTATTTT. Full variable domain (outside the CDR3, taken from reference TRBV18 and TRBJ2-3): NAGVMQNPRHLVRRRGQEARLRCSPMKGHSHVYWYRQLPEEGLKFMVYLQKENIIDESGMPKERFSAEFPKEGPSILRIQQVVRGDSAAYFCASSGGTGVGDTQYFGPGTRLTVL.

V and J are TRBV19 and TRBJ2-3; tentative D call: TRBD2 (5 bases). Germline V gives CDR1 LNHDA, CDR2 SQIVND (reference sequence). V was trimmed by 4 bases and J by 2 bases, leaving 10 bases between them. This CDR3 is 14 amino acids long. CDR3 residues: CASSRGQNTDTQYF. CDR3 DNA sequence: TGTGCCAGTAGTAGAGGGCAGAACACAGATACGCAGTATTTT.

This chain joins TRBV12-5 and TRBJ2-7; D gene ambiguous. The germline V gene encodes CDR1 LGHNT and CDR2 FRNRAP. The CDR3 has 12 amino acids. Trimming took 7 bases from V and 3 from J, leaving 10 bases between them. The CDR3 bases are TGTGCTAGTGTTGCTCACCACTACGAGCAGTACTTC. This gives the protein CASVAHHYEQYF.

This chain links TRBV9 with TRBJ2-3; D is ambiguous. The CDR3 covers 14 residues. V lost 3 bases, J lost 4 bases, and 12 bases lay in between. Germline V gives CDR1 SGDLS, CDR2 YYNGEE. The CDR3, as DNA: TGTGCCAGCAGCGACACCTGGGGTGCAGATACGCAGTATTTT. This sequence encodes CASSDTWGADTQYF.

The chain is built from TRBV4-2 and TRBJ1-1; 9 nucleotides agree with TRBD1. The CDR3 contains 17 residues. The germline CDR1 and CDR2 sequences are LGHNA and YNFKEQ. The J segment lost 5 bases and the V segment lost 0 bases, leaving 10 bases of the junction unmatched. The CDR3 region has the DNA TGTGCCAGCAGCCAAGATAGGAAACGGACAGGGGAAACTGAAGCTTTCTTT. Translated: CASSQDRKRTGETEAFF.

This clone showed up just once. The V call is TRBV30, the J call TRBJ2-2; 8 nucleotides agree with TRBD2. The CDR3 loop spans 15 amino acids. The germline V gene has CDR1 GTSNPN and CDR2 SVGIG (reference sequence). V gave up 4 bases and J gave up 6 bases; unmatched junction bases: 10. CDR3 residues: CAWKKNGGRPGELFF. CDR3 nucleotide sequence: TGTGCCTGGAAGAAAAATGGCGGGAGGCCCGGGGAGCTGTTTTTT.

This clone turned up a few times. The chain carries TRBV4-2 and TRBJ2-1, with 15 bases that match TRBD2. With 0 bases clipped from V and 8 bases from J, the junction kept 14 bases outside the gene matches. This CDR3 contains 20 residues. Per the germline V gene, CDR1 is LGHNA and CDR2 is YNFKEQ. The chain's CDR3 is CASSQERTSGGAVGDHEQFF. CDR3 bases: TGTGCCAGCAGCCAAGAGAGGACTAGCGGGGGGGCCGTGGGAGATCATGAGCAGTTCTTC.

Only a few counts were recorded for this clone. The chain combines TRBV9 with TRBJ2-7, with TRBD2 matching over 13 bases. This CDR3 region has 16 residues. CDR1 is SGDLS and CDR2 is YYNGEE in the germline V gene. The junction had 10 bases not matched to a gene; V was cut back by 4 bases and J by 6 bases. CDR3 sequence reads: CASSPGLAGAAGEQYF. As DNA, the CDR3 is TGTGCCAGCAGCCCAGGACTAGCGGGGGCCGCCGGCGAGCAGTACTTC.

The rearrangement uses TRBV11-3 and TRBJ1-4; D gene uncertain. V lost 1 base and J lost 8, with 8 bases in between. Germline loops: CDR1 SGHNT, CDR2 YENEEA. The CDR3 has 13 amino acids. The CDR3 DNA sequence: TGTGCCAGCAGCTTAGGGCCGGGGGAAAAACTGTTTTTT. Protein product: CASSLGPGEKLFF.

Only one count was recorded for this clone. V usage is TRBV29-1 and J usage is TRBJ1-1, with TRBD1 as a possible D gene (6 bases). The CDR3 spans 13 residues. Germline V CDR1 and CDR2: SQVTM, ANQGSEA. Trimming removed 7 bases at V and 0 bases at J, with 12 bases between. In DNA, the CDR3 is TGCAGCGGGTCGGGACACTTGAACACTGAAGCTTTCTTT. Its protein is CSGSGHLNTEAFF. Combining the CDR3 with reference TRBV29-1 and TRBJ1-1 gives the whole variable domain SAVISQKPSRDICQRGTSLTIQCQVDSQVTMMFWYRQQPGQSLTLIATANQGSEATYESGFVIDKFPISRPNLTFSTLTVSNMSPEDSSIYLCSGSGHLNTEAFFGQGTRLTVV.

The genes are TRBV30 and TRBJ2-1; D is undetermined. The V gene lost 4 bases and the J gene lost 6 bases, with 22 bases spanning the gap. The germline V gene has CDR1 GTSNPN and CDR2 SVGIG (reference sequence). This CDR3 is 16 amino acids long. As DNA, the CDR3 is TGTGCCTGGAAAAGAGTATCCGAGCACAGAGGCAATGAGCAGTTCTTC. Its translation: CAWKRVSEHRGNEQFF.